This T cell receptor (beta chain) comes out of a study of T-cell reconstitution after alpha-beta-depleted transplantation in children. This clonotype was seen a handful of times. The library targeted TCRbeta and was prepared with unique molecular identifiers. Via MiXCR, TCRdb re-called the PCR reads, giving one row per CDR3 protein. This sample yields about 460,000 distinct CDR3 sequences, of which roughly an eighth are seen a single time; around 6% belongs to the top ten. Germline V gene sequence: CDR1 SQVTM, CDR2 ANQGSEA. The V segment lost 7 bases and the J segment 2 bases; nucleotides outside the gene matches: 16. This CDR3 spans 16 amino acids.

The TCR originated in a human donor who donated a stem cell graft to a child with combined immunodeficiency. The sequenced sample was PBMCs from the stem cell graft donor, obtained from the stem cell graft. This chain uses TRBV29-1 with TRBJ1-2; 7 nucleotides line up with TRBD1. CDR3 region: CSAVVRVQGGNYGYTF. DNA of the CDR3: TGCAGCGCCGTCGTCAGGGTCCAGGGGGGCAACTATGGCTACACCTTC.